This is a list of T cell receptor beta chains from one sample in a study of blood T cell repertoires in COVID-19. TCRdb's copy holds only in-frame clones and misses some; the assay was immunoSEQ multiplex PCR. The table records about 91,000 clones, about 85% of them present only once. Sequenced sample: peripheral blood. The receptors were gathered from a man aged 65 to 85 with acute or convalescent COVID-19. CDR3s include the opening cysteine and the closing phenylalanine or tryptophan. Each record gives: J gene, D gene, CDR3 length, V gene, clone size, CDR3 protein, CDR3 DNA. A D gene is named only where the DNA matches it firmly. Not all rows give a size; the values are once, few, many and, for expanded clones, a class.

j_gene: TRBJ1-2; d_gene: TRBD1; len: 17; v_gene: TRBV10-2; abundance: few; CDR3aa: CASRPGTGNSRNYGYTF; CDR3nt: TGCGCCAGCAGACCCGGGACAGGGAACAGTCGCAACTATGGCTACACCTTC
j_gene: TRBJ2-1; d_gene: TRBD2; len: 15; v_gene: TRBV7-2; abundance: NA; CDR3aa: CASSFLAGNYNEQFF; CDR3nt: TGTGCCAGCAGTTTTCTAGCGGGGAATTACAATGAGCAGTTCTTC
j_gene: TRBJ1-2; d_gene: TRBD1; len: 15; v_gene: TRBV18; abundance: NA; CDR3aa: CASSLSDRGRTGYTF; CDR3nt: TGTGCCAGCTCACTCTCCGACAGGGGAAGAACTGGCTACACCTTC
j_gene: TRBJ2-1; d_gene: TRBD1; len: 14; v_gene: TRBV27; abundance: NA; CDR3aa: CASSLGTGGNEQFF; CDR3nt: TGTGCCAGCAGTTTAGGAACAGGGGGCAATGAGCAGTTCTTC
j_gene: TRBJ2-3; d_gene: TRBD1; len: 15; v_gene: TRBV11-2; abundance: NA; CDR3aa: CASSLEGQGPDTQYF; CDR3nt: TGTGCCAGCAGCTTAGAAGGACAGGGCCCAGATACGCAGTATTTT
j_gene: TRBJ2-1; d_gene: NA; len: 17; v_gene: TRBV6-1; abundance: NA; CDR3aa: CASSEALLVASSNEQFF; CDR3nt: TGTGCCAGCAGTGAAGCGCTTCTCGTTGCTAGCTCCAATGAGCAGTTCTTC
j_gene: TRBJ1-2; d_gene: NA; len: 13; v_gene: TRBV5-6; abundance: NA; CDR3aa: CASSLGGPGGYTF; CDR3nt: TGTGCCAGCAGCTTGGGAGGGCCGGGGGGCTACACCTTC
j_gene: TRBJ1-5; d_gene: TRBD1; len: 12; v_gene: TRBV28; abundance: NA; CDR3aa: CASRTGGQPQHF; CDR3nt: TGTGCCAGCAGAACAGGGGGCCAGCCCCAGCATTTT
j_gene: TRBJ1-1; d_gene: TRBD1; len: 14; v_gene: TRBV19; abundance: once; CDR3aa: CASSIQGANTEAFF; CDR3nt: TGTGCCAGTAGTATACAGGGGGCCAACACTGAAGCTTTCTTT
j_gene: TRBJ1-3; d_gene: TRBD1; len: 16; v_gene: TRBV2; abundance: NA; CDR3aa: CASKVFEGASGNTIYF; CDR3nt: TGTGCCAGCAAAGTTTTTGAGGGGGCGTCCGGAAACACCATATATTTT
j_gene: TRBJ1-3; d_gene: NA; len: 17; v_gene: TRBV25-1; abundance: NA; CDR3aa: CASSDPGSLHSGNTIYF; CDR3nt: TGTGCCAGCAGTGATCCGGGTTCCCTTCACTCTGGAAACACCATATATTTT
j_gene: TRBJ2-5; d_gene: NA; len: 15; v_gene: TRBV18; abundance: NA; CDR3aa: CASSPGSQGGETQYF; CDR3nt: TGTGCCAGCTCACCAGGCTCACAGGGTGGGGAGACCCAGTACTTC
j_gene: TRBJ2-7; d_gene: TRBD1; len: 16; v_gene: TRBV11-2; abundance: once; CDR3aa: CASSPVRDRAPYEQYF; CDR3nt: TGTGCCAGCAGCCCCGTTCGGGACAGGGCGCCCTACGAGCAGTACTTC
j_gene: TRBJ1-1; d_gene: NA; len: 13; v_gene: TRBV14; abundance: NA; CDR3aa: CASSQDRRSGAFF; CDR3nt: TGTGCCAGCAGCCAAGATCGGAGGTCGGGAGCTTTCTTT
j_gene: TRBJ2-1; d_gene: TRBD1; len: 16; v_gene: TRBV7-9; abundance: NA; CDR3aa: CASSSGQASSYNEQFF; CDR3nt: TGTGCCAGCAGCTCGGGACAGGCAAGCTCCTACAATGAGCAGTTCTTC
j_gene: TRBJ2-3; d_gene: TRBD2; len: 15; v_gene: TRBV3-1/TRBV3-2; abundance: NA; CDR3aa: CASSLTSGGSDTQYF; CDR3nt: TGTGCCAGCAGCCTGACTAGCGGGGGGTCAGATACGCAGTATTTT
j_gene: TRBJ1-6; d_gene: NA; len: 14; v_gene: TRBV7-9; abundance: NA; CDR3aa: CASSLFSVDSPLHF; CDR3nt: TGTGCCAGCAGCTTATTCTCGGTAGATTCACCCCTCCACTTT
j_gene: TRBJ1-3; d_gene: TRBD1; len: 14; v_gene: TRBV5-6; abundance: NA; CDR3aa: CASSLEDRGNTIYF; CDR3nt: TGTGCCAGCAGCTTGGAGGACAGGGGGAACACCATATATTTT
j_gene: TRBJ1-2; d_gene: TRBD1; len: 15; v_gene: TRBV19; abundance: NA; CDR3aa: CASSIDRGPDYGYTF; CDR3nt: TGTGCCAGTAGTATCGACAGGGGGCCCGACTATGGCTACACCTTC
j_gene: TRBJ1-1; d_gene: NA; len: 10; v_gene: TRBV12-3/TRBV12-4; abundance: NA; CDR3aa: CASTPSEAFF; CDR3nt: TGTGCCAGCACCCCTTCTGAAGCTTTCTTT
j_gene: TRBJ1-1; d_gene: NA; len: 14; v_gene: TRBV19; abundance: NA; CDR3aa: CASHPVGAYTEAFF; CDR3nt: TGTGCCAGTCACCCGGTGGGGGCCTACACTGAAGCTTTCTTT
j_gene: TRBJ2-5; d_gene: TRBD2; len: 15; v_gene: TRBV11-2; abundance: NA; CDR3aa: CASSLGVGLKETQYF; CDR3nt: TGTGCCAGCAGCTTAGGGGTGGGACTAAAAGAGACCCAGTACTTC
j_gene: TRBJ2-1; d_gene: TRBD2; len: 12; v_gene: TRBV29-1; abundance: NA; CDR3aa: CSVRTSAGEQFF; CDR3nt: TGCAGCGTTCGGACTAGCGCGGGTGAGCAGTTCTTC
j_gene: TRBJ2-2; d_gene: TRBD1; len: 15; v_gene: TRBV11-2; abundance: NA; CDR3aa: CASSSSGQYTGELFF; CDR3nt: TGTGCCAGCAGTTCATCGGGACAGTACACCGGGGAGCTGTTTTTT
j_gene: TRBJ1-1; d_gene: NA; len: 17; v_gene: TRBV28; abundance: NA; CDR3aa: CASRNPDMGNLNTEAFF; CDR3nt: TGTGCCAGCAGAAATCCGGATATGGGCAACTTGAACACTGAAGCTTTCTTT
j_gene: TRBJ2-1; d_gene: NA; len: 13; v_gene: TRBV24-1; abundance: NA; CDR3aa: CATGQGSYNEQFF; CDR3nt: TGTGCCACCGGCCAGGGCTCCTACAATGAGCAGTTCTTC